This is a list of T cell receptor beta chains from one sample in a study of blood T cell repertoires in COVID-19. Assay used: immunoSEQ multiplex PCR; TCRdb lists only in-frame clones, some missing. The sample shows approximately 300,000 clones, 88% of them seen only once. The sequencing sample was made of peripheral blood. The source of these receptors is a woman in her thirties with COVID-19, enrolled during active disease. Each CDR3 is given with its conserved first and last residue. The D gene is left open where the match is weak. The listing skips clone size in some rows; elsewhere it reads once, few, many or a size class.

cdr3_nt,cdr3_aa,j_call,v_call,clone_size,d_call
TGTGCCAGCAGCTCGGGACTAGCGGGGACCTACGAGCAGTACTTC,CASSSGLAGTYEQYF,TRBJ2-7,TRBV5-5,once,TRBD2
TGTGCCAGCTCGGGACTCGGGGGGAACATTCAGTACTTC,CASSGLGGNIQYF,TRBJ2-4,TRBV25-1,.,TRBD2
TGTGCCTGGAGTGCGGGGACAGCATGGGATGGGTACAATGAGCAGTTCTTC,CAWSAGTAWDGYNEQFF,TRBJ2-1,TRBV30,.,TRBD1
TGTGCCAGCAGTTGGACTAGCGGGATCACCTACGAGCAGTACTTC,CASSWTSGITYEQYF,TRBJ2-7,TRBV6-2/TRBV6-3,.,TRBD2
TGTGCCAGCAGTCTCGGGAGCACCTACGAGCAGTACTTC,CASSLGSTYEQYF,TRBJ2-7,TRBV6-5,.,.
TGTGCCAGCTCACCACCGGACAGGGCACACAAAAACATTCAGTACTTC,CASSPPDRAHKNIQYF,TRBJ2-4,TRBV18,.,TRBD1
TGTGCCAGCAGCTCGAATACACAGGGCAATCAGCCCCAGCATTTT,CASSSNTQGNQPQHF,TRBJ1-5,TRBV13,.,.
TGTGCCAGCAGCGTAGTAGCGGGGGTAGGGAATGAGCAGTTCTTC,CASSVVAGVGNEQFF,TRBJ2-1,TRBV9,.,TRBD2
TGTGCCTGGACCGACAGGGTGCAAGAAAAACTGTTTTTT,CAWTDRVQEKLFF,TRBJ1-4,TRBV30,.,TRBD1
TGTGCCTGGAGCCGGGACAGGGGGGCTTACGAGCAGTACTTC,CAWSRDRGAYEQYF,TRBJ2-7,TRBV30,once,TRBD1
TGTGCCAGCAGTTTCAACCTGAGGAACACTGAAGCTTTCTTT,CASSFNLRNTEAFF,TRBJ1-1,TRBV28,.,.
TGTGCCAGCAGCTTAGAACTCCAGGGTGCATCTAATGAAAAACTGTTTTTT,CASSLELQGASNEKLFF,TRBJ1-4,TRBV7-9,once,.
TGTGCCAGCAGTCTATGGACTAGCGGGCTCCCCCGAGAGCAGTACTTC,CASSLWTSGLPREQYF,TRBJ2-7,TRBV28,.,TRBD2
TGTGCCAGCACCAGGGCTAAAGGAAGCAATCAGCCCCAGCATTTT,CASTRAKGSNQPQHF,TRBJ1-5,TRBV28,.,.
TGTGCCAGCAGCCTCTCACCTTTAGCGGGAGTTTTCAATGAGCAGTTCTTC,CASSLSPLAGVFNEQFF,TRBJ2-1,TRBV3-1/TRBV3-2,.,TRBD2
TGTGCCAGCGCAGGGACAGGGACCCCGTATGGCTACACCTTC,CASAGTGTPYGYTF,TRBJ1-2,TRBV6-5,once,TRBD1
TGTGCCAGCGGATGGACAACTAGCAATCAGCCCCAGCATTTT,CASGWTTSNQPQHF,TRBJ1-5,TRBV2,.,.
TGTGCCAGCAGTCCATGGGACAAAGACAATGAGCAGTTCTTC,CASSPWDKDNEQFF,TRBJ2-1,TRBV27,.,.
TGTGCCAGCAGCCCCGGGAACGATGGTCAGCCCCAGCATTTT,CASSPGNDGQPQHF,TRBJ1-5,TRBV7-2,few,.
TGTGCCAGCAGTTACGGCGGGAGGACCAATGAGCAGTTCTTC,CASSYGGRTNEQFF,TRBJ2-1,TRBV6-5,once,TRBD2
TGTGCCAGCAGTTACTTCAGCAATCAGCCCCAGCATTTT,CASSYFSNQPQHF,TRBJ1-5,TRBV28,.,.
TGTGCCAGCAGCTTGCCCAGGGGGAAGGGCAATTCACCCCTCCACTTT,CASSLPRGKGNSPLHF,TRBJ1-6,TRBV5-6,.,TRBD1
TGTGCCAGAAGCTTGCTACGACAGGGTGACTATGGCTACACCTTC,CARSLLRQGDYGYTF,TRBJ1-2,TRBV5-3,.,TRBD1
TGTGCCAGCAGTTTATCGATCCCAGGGGATGAGACCCAGTACTTC,CASSLSIPGDETQYF,TRBJ2-5,TRBV27,.,.
TGCGCCAGCAGCAGCGGGACAGGGGGTTTATTTGGCTACACCTTC,CASSSGTGGLFGYTF,TRBJ1-2,TRBV5-1,.,TRBD1
TGTGCCATCAGCCTGACAAGGAATGAGCAGTTCTTC,CAISLTRNEQFF,TRBJ2-1,TRBV10-3,few,.
TGTGCCAGCAGCTCACCCAGCGGCAGCCAGTACTTC,CASSSPSGSQYF,TRBJ2-5,TRBV7-2,.,.
TGTGCCAGCAGCGATCCCGGGACAGGGGCGCCCGGGGAGCTGTTTTTT,CASSDPGTGAPGELFF,TRBJ2-2,TRBV7-9,.,TRBD1
TGCGCCAGCAGCTTGAGGTGGCAGGGCGGCAATGAGCAGTTCTTC,CASSLRWQGGNEQFF,TRBJ2-1,TRBV5-1,.,.
TGCGCCAGCAGCCAAGACTTCAGGAAGAATTCACCCCTCCACTTT,CASSQDFRKNSPLHF,TRBJ1-6,TRBV4-1,.,.
TGCGCCAGCATGGGACAGATATCCACCGGGGAGCTGTTTTTT,CASMGQISTGELFF,TRBJ2-2,TRBV10-1,once,TRBD1
TGTGCCAGCAGGCTTACAAGCAATCAGCCCCAGCATTTT,CASRLTSNQPQHF,TRBJ1-5,TRBV6-5,.,.
TGTGCCACCAGCAGAGCTCGCGGAATCTACGAGCAGTACTTC,CATSRARGIYEQYF,TRBJ2-7,TRBV15,.,.
TGTGCCAGCCGGGACAGGGATAATCAGCCCCAGCATTTT,CASRDRDNQPQHF,TRBJ1-5,TRBV2,.,TRBD1
TGTGCCGCCAAGGACAGGGGGTGGGACACTGAAGCTTTCTTT,CAAKDRGWDTEAFF,TRBJ1-1,TRBV2,.,TRBD1
TGTGCCAGCGGGACTAGCGGTGGAGAGACCCAGTACTTC,CASGTSGGETQYF,TRBJ2-5,TRBV6-5,.,TRBD2
TGTGCCAGCAGTGTTCTGACGGGAGGGAACAATGAGCAGTTCTTC,CASSVLTGGNNEQFF,TRBJ2-1,TRBV2,.,TRBD2
TGTGCCAGCAGATTGCCTCGGGACAGGGAAGAAAAACTGTTTTTT,CASRLPRDREEKLFF,TRBJ1-4,TRBV2,.,TRBD1
TGTGCCATCAAACATCCAGCACAGGGAGGCTACACCTTC,CAIKHPAQGGYTF,TRBJ1-2,TRBV10-3,.,.
TGTGCCAGCAGCTTGGACGGGAGGGCCGAGACCCAGTACTTC,CASSLDGRAETQYF,TRBJ2-5,TRBV7-6,.,TRBD2
TGTGCCAGTGGGGAGGGGACAACTAATGAAAAACTGTTTTTT,CASGEGTTNEKLFF,TRBJ1-4,TRBV10-3,.,.
TGTGCCAGCAGCGAGGGGGGGAGGTCCTACAATGAGCAGTTCTTC,CASSEGGRSYNEQFF,TRBJ2-1,TRBV6-5,.,.
TGTGCCAGTAGCGCCGGGACATACACCGGGGAGCTGTTTTTT,CASSAGTYTGELFF,TRBJ2-2,TRBV19,.,.
TGTGCCAGCAGTTTAGTGGCTGTCAATGAGCAGTTCTTC,CASSLVAVNEQFF,TRBJ2-1,TRBV28,.,.
TGTGCCAGCAGCTTACAGGGTTGGGGGAACACTGAAGCTTTCTTT,CASSLQGWGNTEAFF,TRBJ1-1,TRBV7-8,.,.